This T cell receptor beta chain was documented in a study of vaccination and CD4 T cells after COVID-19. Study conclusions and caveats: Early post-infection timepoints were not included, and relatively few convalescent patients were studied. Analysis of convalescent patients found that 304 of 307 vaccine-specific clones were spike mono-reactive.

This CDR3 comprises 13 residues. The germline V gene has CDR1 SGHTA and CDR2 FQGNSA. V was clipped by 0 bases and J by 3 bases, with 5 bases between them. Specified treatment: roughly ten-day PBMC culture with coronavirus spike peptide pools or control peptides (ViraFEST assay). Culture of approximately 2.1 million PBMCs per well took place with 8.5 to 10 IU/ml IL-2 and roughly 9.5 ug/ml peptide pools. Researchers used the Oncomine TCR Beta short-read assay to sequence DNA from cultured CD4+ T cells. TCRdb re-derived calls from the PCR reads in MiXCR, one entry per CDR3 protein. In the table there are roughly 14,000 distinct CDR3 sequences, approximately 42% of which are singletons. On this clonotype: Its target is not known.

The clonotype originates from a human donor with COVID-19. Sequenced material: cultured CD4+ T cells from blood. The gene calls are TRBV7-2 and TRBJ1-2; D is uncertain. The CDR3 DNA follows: TGTGCCAGCAGCTTAGCGTCGGACTATGGCTACACCTTC. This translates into CASSLASDYGYTF. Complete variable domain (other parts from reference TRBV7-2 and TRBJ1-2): GAGVSQSPSNKVTEKGKDVELRCDPISGHTALYWYRQSLGQGLEFLIYFQGNSAPDKSGLPSDRFSAERTGGSVSTLTIQRTQQEDSAVYLCASSLASDYGYTFGSGTRLTVV.